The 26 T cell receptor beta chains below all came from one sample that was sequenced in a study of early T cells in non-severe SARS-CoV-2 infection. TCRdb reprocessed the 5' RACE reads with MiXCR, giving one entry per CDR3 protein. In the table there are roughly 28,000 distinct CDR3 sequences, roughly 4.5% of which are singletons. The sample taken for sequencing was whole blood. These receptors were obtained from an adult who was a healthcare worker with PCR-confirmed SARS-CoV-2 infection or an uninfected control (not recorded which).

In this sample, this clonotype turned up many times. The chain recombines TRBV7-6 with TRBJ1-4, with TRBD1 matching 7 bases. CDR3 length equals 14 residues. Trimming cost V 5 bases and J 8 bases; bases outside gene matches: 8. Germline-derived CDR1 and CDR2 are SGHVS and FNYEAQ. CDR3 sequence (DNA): TGTGCCAGCAGCCCCAGGGGGGGTAACGAAAAACTGTTTTTT. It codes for CASSPRGGNEKLFF.

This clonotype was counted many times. In DNA, the CDR3 is TGCGCCAGCAGCCAAGACCCCCTCCCCCCCCGGAATGAGCAGTTCTTC. It is translated as CASSQDPLPPRNEQFF. The chain carries TRBV4-1 and TRBJ2-1; D remains ambiguous. Germline lookup yields CDR1 MGHRA and CDR2 YSYEKL. The CDR3 loop spans 16 amino acids. V lost 0 bases and J 7 bases, leaving 16 bases between the germline ends.

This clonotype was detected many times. Written as DNA, the CDR3 is TGTGCCAGCAGTCCCCGGACAGGGGGCGGAGGCACTGAAGCTTTCTTT. This encodes CASSPRTGGGGTEAFF. This chain links TRBV12-3 or TRBV12-4 with TRBJ1-1, with 11 positions matching TRBD1. The CDR3 sequence is 16 residues long. J gave up 4 bases and V 5 bases, and 9 bases lay outside the gene matches.

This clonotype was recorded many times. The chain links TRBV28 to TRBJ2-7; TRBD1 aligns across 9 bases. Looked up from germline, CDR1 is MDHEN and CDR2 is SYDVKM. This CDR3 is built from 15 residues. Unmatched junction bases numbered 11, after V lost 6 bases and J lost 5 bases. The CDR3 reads CASSLHRDRANEQYF. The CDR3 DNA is TGTGCCAGCAGCCTCCACCGGGACAGGGCCAACGAGCAGTACTTC.

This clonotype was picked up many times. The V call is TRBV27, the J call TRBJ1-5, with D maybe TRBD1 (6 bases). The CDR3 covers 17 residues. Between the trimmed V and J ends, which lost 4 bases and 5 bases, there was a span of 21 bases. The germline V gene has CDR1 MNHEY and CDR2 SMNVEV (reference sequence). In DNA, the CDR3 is TGTGCCAGCAGTTCGCGGACTGGGGGCGGTTACGATCAGCCCCAGCATTTT. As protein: CASSSRTGGGYDQPQHF.

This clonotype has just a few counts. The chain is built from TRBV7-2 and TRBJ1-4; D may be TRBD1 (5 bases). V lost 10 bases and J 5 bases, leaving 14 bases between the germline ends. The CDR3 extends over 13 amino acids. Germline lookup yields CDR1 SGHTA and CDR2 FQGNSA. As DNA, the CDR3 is TGTGCCACCAGGGTGAGCCTAAATGAAAAACTGTTTTTT. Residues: CATRVSLNEKLFF.

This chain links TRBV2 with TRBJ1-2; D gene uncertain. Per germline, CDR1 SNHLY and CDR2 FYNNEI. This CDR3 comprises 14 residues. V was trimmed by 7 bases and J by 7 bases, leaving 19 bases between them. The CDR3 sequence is CASIPIREGSGYTF. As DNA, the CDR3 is TGTGCCAGCATCCCAATTAGGGAGGGTTCTGGCTACACCTTC.

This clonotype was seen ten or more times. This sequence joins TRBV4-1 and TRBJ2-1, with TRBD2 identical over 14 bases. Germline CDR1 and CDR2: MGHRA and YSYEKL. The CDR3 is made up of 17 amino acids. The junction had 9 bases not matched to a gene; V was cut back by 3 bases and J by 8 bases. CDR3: CASSQNYRGLAGDEQFF. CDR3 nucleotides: TGCGCCAGCAGCCAGAACTATAGGGGACTAGCGGGAGATGAGCAGTTCTTC.

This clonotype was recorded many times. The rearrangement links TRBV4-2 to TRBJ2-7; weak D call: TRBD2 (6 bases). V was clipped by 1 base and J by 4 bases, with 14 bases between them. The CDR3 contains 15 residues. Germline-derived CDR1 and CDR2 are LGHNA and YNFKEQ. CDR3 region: CASSQVEGESYEQYF. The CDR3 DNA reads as TGTGCCAGCAGCCAAGTGGAGGGAGAATCGTACGAGCAGTACTTC.

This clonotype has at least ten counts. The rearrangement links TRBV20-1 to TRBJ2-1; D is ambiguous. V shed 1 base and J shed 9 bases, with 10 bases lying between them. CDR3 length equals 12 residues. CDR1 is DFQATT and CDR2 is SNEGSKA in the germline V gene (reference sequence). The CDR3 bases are TGCAGTGCTAGAGGTCCCAGTGGTGAGCAGTTCTTC. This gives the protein CSARGPSGEQFF.

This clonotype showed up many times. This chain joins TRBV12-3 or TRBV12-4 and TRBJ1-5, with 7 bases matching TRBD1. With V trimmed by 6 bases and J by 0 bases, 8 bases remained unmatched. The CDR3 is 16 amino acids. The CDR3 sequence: CASSTRQGHSNQPQHF. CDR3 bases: TGTGCCAGCAGCACACGACAGGGACATAGCAATCAGCCCCAGCATTTT.

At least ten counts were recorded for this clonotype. CDR3 residues: CASSSSGGFWTEAFF. CDR3 in DNA: TGTGCCAGCAGCTCGTCAGGGGGTTTTTGGACTGAAGCTTTCTTT. The rearrangement uses TRBV7-2 and TRBJ1-1, with 7 positions matching TRBD1. This CDR3 contains 15 residues. Germline loops: CDR1 SGHTA, CDR2 FQGNSA. After removal of 4 bases from V and 5 bases from J, the junction contained 10 bases not matched to a gene.

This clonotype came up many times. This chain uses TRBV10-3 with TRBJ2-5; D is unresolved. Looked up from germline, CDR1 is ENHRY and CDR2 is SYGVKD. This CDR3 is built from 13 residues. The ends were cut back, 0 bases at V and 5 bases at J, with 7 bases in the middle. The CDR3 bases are TGTGCCATCAGTGAGTCTGGACCCGAGACCCAGTACTTC. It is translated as CAISESGPETQYF.

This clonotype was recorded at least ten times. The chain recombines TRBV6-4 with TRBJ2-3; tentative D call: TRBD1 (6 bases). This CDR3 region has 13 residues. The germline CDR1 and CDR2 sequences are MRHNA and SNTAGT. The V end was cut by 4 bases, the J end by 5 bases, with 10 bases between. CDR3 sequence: CASSVQGGDTQYF. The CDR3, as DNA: TGTGCCAGCAGTGTACAGGGTGGAGATACGCAGTATTTT.

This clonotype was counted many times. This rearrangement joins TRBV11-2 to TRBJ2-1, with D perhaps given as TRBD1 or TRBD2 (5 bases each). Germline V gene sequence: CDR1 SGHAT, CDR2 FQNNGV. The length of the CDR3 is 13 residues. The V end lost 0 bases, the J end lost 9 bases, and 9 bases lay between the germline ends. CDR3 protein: CASSLEWGSEQFF. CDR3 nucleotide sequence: TGTGCCAGCAGCTTAGAATGGGGGAGTGAGCAGTTCTTC.

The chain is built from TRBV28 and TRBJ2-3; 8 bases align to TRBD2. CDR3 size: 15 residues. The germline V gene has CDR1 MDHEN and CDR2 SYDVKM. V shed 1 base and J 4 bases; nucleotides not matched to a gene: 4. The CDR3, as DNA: TGTGCCAGCAGTTTATTCAGCGGGAGCCCAGATACGCAGTATTTT. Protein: CASSLFSGSPDTQYF.

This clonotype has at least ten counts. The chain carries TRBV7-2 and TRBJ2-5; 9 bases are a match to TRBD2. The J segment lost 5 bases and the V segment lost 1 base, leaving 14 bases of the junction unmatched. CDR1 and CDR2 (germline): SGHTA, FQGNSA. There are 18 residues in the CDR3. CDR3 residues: CASSLGISGSGVGETQYF. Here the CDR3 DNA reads TGTGCCAGCAGCTTAGGGATTAGCGGGAGTGGGGTGGGTGAGACCCAGTACTTC.

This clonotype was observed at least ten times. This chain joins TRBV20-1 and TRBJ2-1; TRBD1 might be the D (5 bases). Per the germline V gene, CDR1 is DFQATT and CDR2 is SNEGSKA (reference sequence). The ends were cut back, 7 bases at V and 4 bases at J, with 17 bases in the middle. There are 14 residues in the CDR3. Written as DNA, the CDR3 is TGCAGTGTTTCGCAACCAGGGCTATACAATGAGCAGTTCTTC. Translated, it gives CSVSQPGLYNEQFF.

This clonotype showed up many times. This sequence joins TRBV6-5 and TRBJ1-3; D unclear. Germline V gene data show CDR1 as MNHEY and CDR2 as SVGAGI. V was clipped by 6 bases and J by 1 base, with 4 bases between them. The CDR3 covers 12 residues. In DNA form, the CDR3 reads TGTGCCAGCAGCCAATCTGGAAACACCATATATTTT. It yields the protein CASSQSGNTIYF.

CDR3 residues: CATSGPYTGELFF. In nucleotides, the CDR3 is TGTGCCACCAGCGGACCTTACACCGGGGAGCTGTTTTTT. This rearrangement joins TRBV15 to TRBJ2-2; D is unresolved. This CDR3 has 13 amino acids. CDR1 is LNHNV and CDR2 is YYDKDF in the germline V gene (reference sequence). Trimming shortened V by 5 bases and J by 3 bases, and 7 bases separated the two germline ends.

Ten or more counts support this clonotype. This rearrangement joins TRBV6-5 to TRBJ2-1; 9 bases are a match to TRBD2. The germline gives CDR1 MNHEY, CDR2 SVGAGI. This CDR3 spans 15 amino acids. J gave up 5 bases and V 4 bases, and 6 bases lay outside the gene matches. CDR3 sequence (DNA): TGTGCCAGCAGTTTGGGACTAGCAGCCAACAATGAGCAGTTCTTC. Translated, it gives CASSLGLAANNEQFF.

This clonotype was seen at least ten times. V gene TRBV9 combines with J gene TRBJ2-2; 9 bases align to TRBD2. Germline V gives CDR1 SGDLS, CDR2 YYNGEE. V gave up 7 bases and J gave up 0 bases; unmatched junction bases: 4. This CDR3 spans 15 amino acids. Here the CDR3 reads CASALAGSNTGELFF. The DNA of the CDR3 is TGTGCCAGCGCGCTAGCGGGGTCGAACACCGGGGAGCTGTTTTTT. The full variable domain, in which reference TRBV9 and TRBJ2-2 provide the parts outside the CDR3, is DSGVTQTPKHLITATGQRVTLRCSPRSGDLSVYWYQQSLDQGLQFLIQYYNGEERAKGNILERFSAQQFPDLHSELNLSSLELGDSALYFCASALAGSNTGELFFGEGSRLTVL.

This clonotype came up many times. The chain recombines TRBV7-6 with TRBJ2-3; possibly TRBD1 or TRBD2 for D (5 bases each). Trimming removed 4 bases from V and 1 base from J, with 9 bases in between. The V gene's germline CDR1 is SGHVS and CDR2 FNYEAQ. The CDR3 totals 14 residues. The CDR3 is CASSSGRGTDTQYF. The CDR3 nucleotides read TGTGCCAGCAGCTCGGGACGGGGCACAGATACGCAGTATTTT.

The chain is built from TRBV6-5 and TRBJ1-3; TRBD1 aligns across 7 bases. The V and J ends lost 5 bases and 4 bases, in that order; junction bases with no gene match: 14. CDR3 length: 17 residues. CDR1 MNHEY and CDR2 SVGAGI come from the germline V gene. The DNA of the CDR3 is TGTGCCAGCAGTAGGAACAGGGGAATAGTAGGAGGAAACACCATATATTTT. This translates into CASSRNRGIVGGNTIYF.

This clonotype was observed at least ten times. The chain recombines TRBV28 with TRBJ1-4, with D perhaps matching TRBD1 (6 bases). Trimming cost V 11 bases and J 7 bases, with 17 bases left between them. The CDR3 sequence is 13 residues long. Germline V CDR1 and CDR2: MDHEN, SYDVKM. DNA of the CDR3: TGTGCCCATCAACCAACAGGGATTGAAAAACTGTTTTTT. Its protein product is CAHQPTGIEKLFF.

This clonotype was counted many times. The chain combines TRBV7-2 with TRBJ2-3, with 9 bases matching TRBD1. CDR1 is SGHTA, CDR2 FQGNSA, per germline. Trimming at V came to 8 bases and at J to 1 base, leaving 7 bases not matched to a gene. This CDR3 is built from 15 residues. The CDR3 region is CASSLTGGGTDTQYF. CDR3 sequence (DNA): TGTGCCAGCTCCTTAACAGGGGGCGGCACAGATACGCAGTATTTT.